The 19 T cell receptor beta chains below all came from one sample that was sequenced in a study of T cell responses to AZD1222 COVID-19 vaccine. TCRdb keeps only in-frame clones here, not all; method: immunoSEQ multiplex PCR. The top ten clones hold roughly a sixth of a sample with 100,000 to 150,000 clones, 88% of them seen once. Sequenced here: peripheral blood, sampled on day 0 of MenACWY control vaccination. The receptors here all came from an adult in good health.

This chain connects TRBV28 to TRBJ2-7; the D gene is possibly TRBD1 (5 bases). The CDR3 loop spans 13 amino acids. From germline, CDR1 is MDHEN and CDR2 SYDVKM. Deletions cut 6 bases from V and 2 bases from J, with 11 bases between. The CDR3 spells CASRSTAAYEQYF. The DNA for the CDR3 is TGTGCCAGCAGATCGACAGCCGCCTACGAGCAGTACTTC.

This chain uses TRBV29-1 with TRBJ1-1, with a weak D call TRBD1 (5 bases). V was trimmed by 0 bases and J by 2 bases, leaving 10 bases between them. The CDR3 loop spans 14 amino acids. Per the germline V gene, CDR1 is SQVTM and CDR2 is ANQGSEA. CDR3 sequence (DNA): TGCAGCGTTGAAGATCGGACACTCAACACTGAAGCTTTCTTT. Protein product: CSVEDRTLNTEAFF.

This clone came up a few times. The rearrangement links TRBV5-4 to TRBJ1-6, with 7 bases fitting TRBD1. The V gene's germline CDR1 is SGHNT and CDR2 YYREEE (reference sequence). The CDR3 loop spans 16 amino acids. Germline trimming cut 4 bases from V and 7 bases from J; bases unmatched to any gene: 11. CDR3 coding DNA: TGTGCCAGCAGCCCGGCGGAGGGGGCGCGGAATTCACCCCTCCACTTT. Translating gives CASSPAEGARNSPLHF. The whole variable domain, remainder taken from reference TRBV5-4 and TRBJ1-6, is ETGVTQSPTHLIKTRGQQVTLRCSSQSGHNTVSWYQQALGQGPQFIFQYYREEENGRGNFPPRFSGLQFPNYSSELNVNALELDDSALYLCASSPAEGARNSPLHFGNGTRLTVT.

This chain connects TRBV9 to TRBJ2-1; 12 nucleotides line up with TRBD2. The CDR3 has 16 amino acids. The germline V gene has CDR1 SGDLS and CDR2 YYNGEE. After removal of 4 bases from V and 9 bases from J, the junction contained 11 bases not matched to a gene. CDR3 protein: CASSIHTSGGYTEQFF. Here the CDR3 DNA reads TGTGCCAGCAGCATACACACTAGCGGGGGGTATACTGAGCAGTTCTTC. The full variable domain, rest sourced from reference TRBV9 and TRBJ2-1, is DSGVTQTPKHLITATGQRVTLRCSPRSGDLSVYWYQQSLDQGLQFLIQYYNGEERAKGNILERFSAQQFPDLHSELNLSSLELGDSALYFCASSIHTSGGYTEQFFGPGTRLTVL.

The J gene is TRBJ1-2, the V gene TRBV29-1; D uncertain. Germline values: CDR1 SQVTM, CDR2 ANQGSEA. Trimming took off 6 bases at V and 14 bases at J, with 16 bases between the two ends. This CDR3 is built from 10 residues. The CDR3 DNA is TGCAGCGTAGCAGAGACCCGAGGAACCTTC. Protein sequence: CSVAETRGTF.

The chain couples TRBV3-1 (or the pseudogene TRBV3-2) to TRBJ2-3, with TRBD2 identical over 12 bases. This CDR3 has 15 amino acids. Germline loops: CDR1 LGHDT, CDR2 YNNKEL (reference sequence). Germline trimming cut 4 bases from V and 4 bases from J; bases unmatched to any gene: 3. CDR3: CASSLGTSGPDTQYF. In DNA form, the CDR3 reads TGTGCCAGCAGCCTCGGGACTAGCGGGCCAGATACGCAGTATTTT.

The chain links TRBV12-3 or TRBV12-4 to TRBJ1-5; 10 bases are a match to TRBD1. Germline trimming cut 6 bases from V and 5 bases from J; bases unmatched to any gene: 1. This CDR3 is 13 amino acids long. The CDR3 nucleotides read TGTGCCAGCAGGGGGACAGGGGATCAGCCCCAGCATTTT. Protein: CASRGTGDQPQHF.

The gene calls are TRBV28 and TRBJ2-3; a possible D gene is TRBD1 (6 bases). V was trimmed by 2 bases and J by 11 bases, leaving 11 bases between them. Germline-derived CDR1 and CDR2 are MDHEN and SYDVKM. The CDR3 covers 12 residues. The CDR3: CASSLTPRGQYF. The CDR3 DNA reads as TGTGCCAGCAGTTTAACCCCCAGGGGGCAGTATTTT.

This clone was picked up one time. CDR3 DNA: TGTGCCAGCAGCTCCGAGACAGTCATGAACACTGAAGCTTTCTTT. Translated: CASSSETVMNTEAFF. The chain combines TRBV11-2 with TRBJ1-1; tentative D call: TRBD1 (5 bases). With 4 bases removed from V and 0 bases from J, the gap between germline ends came to 12 bases. This CDR3 spans 15 amino acids. Germline V lookup: CDR1 SGHAT, CDR2 FQNNGV.

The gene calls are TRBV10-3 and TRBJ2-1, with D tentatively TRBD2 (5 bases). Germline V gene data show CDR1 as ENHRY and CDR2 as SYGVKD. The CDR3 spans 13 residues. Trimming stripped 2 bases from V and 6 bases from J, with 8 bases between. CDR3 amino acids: CAISEEGFNEQFF. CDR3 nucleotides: TGTGCCATCAGTGAGGAGGGTTTCAATGAGCAGTTCTTC.

Written as DNA, the CDR3 is TGTGCCAGCAGCTCGAGAGGGACAGAGGGTGGGGAGCAGTTCTTC. It specifies CASSSRGTEGGEQFF. V usage is TRBV7-3 and J usage is TRBJ2-1; TRBD1 agrees at 7 bases. The CDR3 extends over 15 amino acids. Germline lookup yields CDR1 SGHTA and CDR2 FQGTGA. V lost 4 bases and J lost 10; bases outside the gene matches: 13. The full variable domain, with the rest looked up from reference TRBV7-3 and TRBJ2-1, is GAGVSQTPSNKVTEKGKYVELRCDPISGHTALYWYRQSLGQGPEFLIYFQGTGAADDSGLPNDRFFAVRPEGSVSTLKIQRTERGDSAVYLCASSSRGTEGGEQFFGPGTRLTVL.

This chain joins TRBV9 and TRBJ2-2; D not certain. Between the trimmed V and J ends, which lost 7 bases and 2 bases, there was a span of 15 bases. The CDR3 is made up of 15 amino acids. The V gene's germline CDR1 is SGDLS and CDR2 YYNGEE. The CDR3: CASSEENRNTGELFF. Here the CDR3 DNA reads TGTGCCAGCTCTGAGGAGAACCGTAACACCGGGGAGCTGTTTTTT.

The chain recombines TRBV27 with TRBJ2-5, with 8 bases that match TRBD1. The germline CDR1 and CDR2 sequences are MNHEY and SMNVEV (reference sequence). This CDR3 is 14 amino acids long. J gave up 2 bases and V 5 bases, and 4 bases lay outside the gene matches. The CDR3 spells CASSLQGAQETQYF. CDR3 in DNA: TGTGCCAGCAGTCTTCAGGGGGCTCAAGAGACCCAGTACTTC.

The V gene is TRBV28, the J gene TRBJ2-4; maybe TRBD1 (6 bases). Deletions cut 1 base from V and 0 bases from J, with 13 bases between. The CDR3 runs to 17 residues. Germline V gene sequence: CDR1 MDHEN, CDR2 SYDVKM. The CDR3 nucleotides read TGTGCCAGCAGTTTATCGGCAGGGGCCTTAGCCAAAAACATTCAGTACTTC. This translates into CASSLSAGALAKNIQYF.

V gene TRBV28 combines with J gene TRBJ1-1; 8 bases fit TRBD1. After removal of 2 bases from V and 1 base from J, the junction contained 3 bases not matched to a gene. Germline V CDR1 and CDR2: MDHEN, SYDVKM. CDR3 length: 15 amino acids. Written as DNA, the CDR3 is TGTGCCAGCAGTTTAGCAGGGGGCAGGAACACTGAAGCTTTCTTT. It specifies CASSLAGGRNTEAFF. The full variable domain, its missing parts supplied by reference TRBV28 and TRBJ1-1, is DVKVTQSSRYLVKRTGEKVFLECVQDMDHENMFWYRQDPGLGLRLIYFSYDVKMKEKGDIPEGYSVSREKKERFSLILESASTNQTSMYLCASSLAGGRNTEAFFGQGTRLTVV.

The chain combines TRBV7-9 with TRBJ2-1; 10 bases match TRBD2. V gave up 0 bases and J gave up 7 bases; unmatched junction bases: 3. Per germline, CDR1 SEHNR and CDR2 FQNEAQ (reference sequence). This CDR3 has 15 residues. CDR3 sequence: CASSLALLAGNEQFF. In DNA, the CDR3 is TGTGCCAGCAGCTTAGCCTTACTAGCGGGAAATGAGCAGTTCTTC.

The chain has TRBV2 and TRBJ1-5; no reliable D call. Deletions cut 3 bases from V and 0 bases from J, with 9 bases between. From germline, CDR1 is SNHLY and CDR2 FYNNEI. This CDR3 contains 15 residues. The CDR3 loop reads CASSEGWYSNQPQHF. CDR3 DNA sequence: TGTGCCAGCAGTGAGGGGTGGTATAGCAATCAGCCCCAGCATTTT.

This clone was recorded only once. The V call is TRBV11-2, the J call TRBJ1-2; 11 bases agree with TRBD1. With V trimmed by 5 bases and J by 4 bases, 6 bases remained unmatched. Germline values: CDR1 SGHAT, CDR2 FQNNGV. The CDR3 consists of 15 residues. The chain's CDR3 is CASSRGQGAGYGYTF. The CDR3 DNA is TGTGCCAGCAGCCGCGGACAGGGGGCTGGCTATGGCTACACCTTC.

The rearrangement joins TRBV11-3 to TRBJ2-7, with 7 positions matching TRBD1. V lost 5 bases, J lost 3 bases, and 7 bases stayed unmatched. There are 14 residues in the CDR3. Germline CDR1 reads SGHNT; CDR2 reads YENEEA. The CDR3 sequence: CASSRDRALYEQYF. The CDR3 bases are TGTGCCAGCAGCCGCGACAGGGCACTCTACGAGCAGTACTTC.